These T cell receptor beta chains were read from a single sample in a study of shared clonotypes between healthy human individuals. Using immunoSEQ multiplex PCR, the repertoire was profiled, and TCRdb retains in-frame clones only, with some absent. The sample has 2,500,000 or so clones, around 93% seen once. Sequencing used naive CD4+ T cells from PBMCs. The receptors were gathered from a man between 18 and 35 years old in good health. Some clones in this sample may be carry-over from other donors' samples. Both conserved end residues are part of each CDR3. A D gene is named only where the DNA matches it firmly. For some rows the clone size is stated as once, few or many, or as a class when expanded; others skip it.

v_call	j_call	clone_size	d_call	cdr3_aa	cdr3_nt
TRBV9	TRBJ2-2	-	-	CASSVQGGTGELFF	TGTGCCAGCAGCGTACAGGGGGGCACCGGGGAGCTGTTTTTT
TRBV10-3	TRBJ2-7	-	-	CAISEGVLGDIDYEQYF	TGTGCCATCAGTGAGGGGGTTCTGGGGGACATTGACTACGAGCAGTACTTC
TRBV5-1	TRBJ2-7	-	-	CASSGSGAIYEQYF	TGCGCCAGCAGTGGGTCGGGGGCGATCTACGAGCAGTACTTC
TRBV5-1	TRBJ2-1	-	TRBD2	CASSFGTSGNEQFF	TGCGCCAGCAGCTTTGGGACTAGCGGGAATGAGCAGTTCTTC
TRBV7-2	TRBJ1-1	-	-	CASSFGALNTEAFF	TGTGCCAGCAGCTTTGGGGCCTTGAACACTGAAGCTTTCTTT
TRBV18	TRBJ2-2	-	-	CASSPRSGNTGELFF	TGTGCCAGCTCACCGAGGTCAGGGAACACCGGGGAGCTGTTTTTT
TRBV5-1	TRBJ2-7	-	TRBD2	CASSDTGRQGPTSGTTREQYF	TGCGCCAGCAGCGATACCGGGAGACAGGGGCCGACTAGCGGGACCACCCGCGAGCAGTACTTC
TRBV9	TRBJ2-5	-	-	CASSVEIRDGITQYF	TGTGCCAGCAGCGTAGAGATTAGGGACGGCATTACCCAGTACTTC
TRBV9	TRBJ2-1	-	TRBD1	CASGETGGPSYNEQFF	TGTGCCAGCGGGGAGACAGGGGGCCCTTCCTACAATGAGCAGTTCTTC
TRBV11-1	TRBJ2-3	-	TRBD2	CASSLWREDTDTQYF	TGTGCCAGCAGCTTATGGCGGGAGGACACAGATACGCAGTATTTT
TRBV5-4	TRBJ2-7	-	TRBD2	CASSQPTSGSYEQYF	TGCGCCAGCAGCCAGCCGACTAGCGGGAGTTACGAGCAGTACTTC
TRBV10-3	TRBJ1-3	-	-	CATRADYSGNTIYF	TGTGCCACCCGGGCCGACTACTCTGGAAACACCATATATTTT
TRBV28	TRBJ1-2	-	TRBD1	CASSLGGGQGNYGYTF	TGTGCCAGCAGTTTAGGGGGGGGACAGGGGAACTATGGCTACACCTTC
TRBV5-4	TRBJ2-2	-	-	CASSPGLGTGELFF	TGTGCCAGCAGCCCCGGCTTGGGCACCGGGGAGCTGTTTTTT
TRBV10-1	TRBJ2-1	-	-	CASSGQLGNEQFF	TGCGCCAGCAGTGGACAGTTAGGAAATGAGCAGTTCTTC
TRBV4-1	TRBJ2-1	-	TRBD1	CASSHPGGGDRGIKEQFF	TGCGCCAGCAGCCACCCTGGGGGAGGGGACAGGGGGATTAAGGAGCAGTTCTTC
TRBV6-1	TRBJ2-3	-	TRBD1	CASGQDRGLTDTQYF	TGTGCCAGCGGGCAGGACAGGGGGCTCACAGATACGCAGTATTTT
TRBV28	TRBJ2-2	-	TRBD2	CATRTSGNTGELFF	TGTGCCACCAGGACTAGCGGGAACACCGGGGAGCTGTTTTTT
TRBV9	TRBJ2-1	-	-	CASSLIAASLGEQFF	TGTGCCAGCAGCTTAATAGCGGCGAGCTTAGGTGAGCAGTTCTTC
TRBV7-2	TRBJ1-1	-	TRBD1	CASSARTGGNTEAFF	TGTGCCAGCAGCGCCCGGACAGGGGGGAACACTGAAGCTTTCTTT
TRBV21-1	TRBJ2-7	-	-	CASSKSASEGEQYF	TGTGCCAGCAGCAAATCCGCTAGCGAGGGGGAGCAGTACTTC
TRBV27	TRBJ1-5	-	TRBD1	CASSLSRGNNQPQHF	TGTGCCAGCAGTTTGTCCAGGGGGAACAATCAGCCCCAGCATTTT
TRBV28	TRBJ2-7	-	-	CASSLTGSPQQYF	TGTGCCAGCAGTTTAACGGGGTCTCCCCAGCAGTACTTC
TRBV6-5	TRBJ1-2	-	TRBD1	CASSIQGQNYGYTF	TGTGCCAGCAGTATCCAGGGACAGAACTATGGCTACACCTTC
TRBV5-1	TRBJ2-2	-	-	CASSFQGLPGELFF	TGCGCCAGCAGCTTCCAGGGCCTTCCCGGGGAGCTGTTTTTT
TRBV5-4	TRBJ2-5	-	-	CASSPDPAGETQYF	TGTGCCAGCAGCCCAGACCCGGCGGGGGAGACCCAGTACTTC
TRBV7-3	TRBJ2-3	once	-	CASSSEGTDTQYF	TGTGCCAGCAGCTCGGAGGGCACAGATACGCAGTATTTT
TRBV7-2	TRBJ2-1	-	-	CASSSDLVQQQFF	TGTGCCAGCAGCTCGGACCTAGTTCAACAGCAGTTCTTC
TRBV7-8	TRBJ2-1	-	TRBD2	CASSPPLVAGGNEQFF	TGTGCCAGCAGCCCCCCCTTGGTAGCGGGAGGAAATGAGCAGTTCTTC